Listed below are T cell receptor beta chains from one sample, sequenced in a study of blood T cell repertoires in COVID-19. The assay was immunoSEQ multiplex PCR, and TCRdb's table has in-frame clones only and misses some. The table lists hundreds of thousands of clones, roughly 88% of them singletons, with around 6.6% in the top ten. Sequencing used peripheral blood. Receptor source: a woman aged 30 to 39 with COVID-19, enrolled during active disease. Both conserved end residues are part of each CDR3. D genes are given only for firm matches.

cdr3_length	d_call	v_call	j_call	cdr3_aa	cdr3_nt
16	TRBD2	TRBV3-1/TRBV3-2	TRBJ2-5	CASSQESLAGRYPQYF	TGTGCCAGCAGCCAGGAGAGTCTAGCGGGGCGATACCCCCAGTACTTC
13	TRBD1	TRBV2	TRBJ1-2	CASRGTGGDGYTF	TGTGCCAGCAGGGGTACAGGGGGCGATGGCTACACCTTC
14	TRBD1	TRBV7-2	TRBJ2-7	CASSPTGGDYEQYF	TGTGCCAGCAGCCCAACAGGGGGAGACTACGAGCAGTACTTC
12	TRBD1	TRBV12-3/TRBV12-4	TRBJ2-1	CASSRTGNEQFF	TGTGCCAGCAGTCGGACAGGCAATGAGCAGTTCTTC
12	-	TRBV2	TRBJ2-1	CASMGGYNEQFF	TGTGCCAGCATGGGGGGTTACAATGAGCAGTTCTTC
19	-	TRBV13	TRBJ2-6	CASSYPTGARSSGANVLTF	TGTGCCAGCAGCTACCCGACAGGCGCCAGAAGCTCTGGGGCCAACGTCCTGACTTTC
17	TRBD1	TRBV5-1	TRBJ1-6	CASSPGPDREYNSPLHF	TGCGCCAGCAGCCCGGGCCCGGACAGGGAGTATAATTCACCCCTCCACTTT
16	-	TRBV6-2/TRBV6-3	TRBJ2-3	CASSYNGDRQLDTQYF	TGTGCCAGCAGTTATAATGGAGACAGACAACTGGATACGCAGTATTTT
14	TRBD1	TRBV5-1	TRBJ1-1	CASSPDRTPTEAFF	TGCGCCAGCAGCCCGGACAGGACCCCCACTGAAGCTTTCTTT
14	-	TRBV9	TRBJ2-3	CASSSKKGTDTQYF	TGTGCCAGCAGCTCAAAAAAGGGGACAGATACGCAGTATTTT